This T cell receptor (beta chain) was found in a study of shared clonotypes between healthy human individuals. Some clones are missing from TCRdb's copy, which holds only in-frame ones; the method was immunoSEQ multiplex PCR. The table has approximately 1,000,000 clones, about 80% seen once; the top ten hold about 0.89%. The sample taken for sequencing was memory CD4+ T cells from PBMCs. Specified subset: CD45RA-negative fraction. The sequence came from a man between 18 and 35 years old in good health. Some clones in this sample may be carry-over from other donors' samples.

DNA for the CDR3: TGCGCCAGCAGCTCGGTGACTACAGGAAACACTGAAGCTTTCTTT. Translation gives CASSSVTTGNTEAFF. The chain joins TRBV5-1 to TRBJ1-1; tentatively, D is TRBD1 (5 bases). V was trimmed by 3 bases and J by 2 bases, leaving 14 bases between them. The CDR3 spans 15 residues. Germline assignment: CDR1 SGHRS and CDR2 YFSETQ.